At least ten counts were recorded for the clone carrying this T cell receptor beta chain. The antigen is unknown. This entry comes from a study of T cells in Graves' hyperthyroidism and ophthalmopathy. The germline V and J ends were trimmed by 4 bases and 1 base, with 16 bases remaining between them. Germline V CDR1 and CDR2: SGHTA, FQGNSA. The CDR3 is made up of 16 amino acids. Disease duration was under 3 months in the ophthalmopathy patients, who also had a Clinical Activity Score of at least 3 and a NOSPECS grade of at least 4. Diagnoses were established using clinical symptoms, serum thyroxine and TRAb, thyroid ultrasound and orbital computed tomography. Researchers amplified the TCR beta CDR3 regions from RNA transcripts. The HTBI primer set drove a first-round RT-PCR of the TCR CDR3. One entry per CDR3 protein results from TCRdb running MiXCR on the multiplex PCR reads. The sample lists more than 300,000 distinct CDR3 sequences; about 14% were seen once.

Study-wide findings and caveats: Among thyroid clonotypes expanded above 0.001, most also appeared in blood.

Sequenced sample: blood. This receptor was identified in a woman under 40 with Graves' ophthalmopathy. This chain uses TRBV7-2 with TRBJ1-1; D is unclear. CDR3 sequence reads: CASSSPGLFSNTEAFF. The DNA for the CDR3 is TGTGCCAGCAGCTCTCCGGGGTTGTTCTCGAACACTGAAGCTTTCTTT. Together with reference TRBV7-2 and TRBJ1-1, the CDR3 gives the full variable domain: GAGVSQSPSNKVTEKGKDVELRCDPISGHTALYWYRQSLGQGLEFLIYFQGNSAPDKSGLPSDRFSAERTGGSVSTLTIQRTQQEDSAVYLCASSSPGLFSNTEAFFGQGTRLTVV.